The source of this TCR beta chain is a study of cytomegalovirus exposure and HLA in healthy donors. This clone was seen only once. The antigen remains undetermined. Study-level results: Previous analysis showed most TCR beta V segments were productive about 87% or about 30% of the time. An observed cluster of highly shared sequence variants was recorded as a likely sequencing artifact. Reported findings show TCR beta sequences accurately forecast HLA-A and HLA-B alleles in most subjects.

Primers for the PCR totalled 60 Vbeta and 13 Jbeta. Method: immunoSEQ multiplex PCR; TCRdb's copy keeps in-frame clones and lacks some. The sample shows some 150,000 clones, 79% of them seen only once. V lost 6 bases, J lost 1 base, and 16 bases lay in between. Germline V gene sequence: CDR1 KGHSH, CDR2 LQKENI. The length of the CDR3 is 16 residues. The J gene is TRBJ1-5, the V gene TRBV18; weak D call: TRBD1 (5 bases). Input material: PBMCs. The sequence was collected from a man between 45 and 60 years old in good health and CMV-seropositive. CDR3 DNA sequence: TGTGCCAGCTCGCTCGACAGACCACGGAGCAATCAGCCCCAGCATTTT. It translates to CASSLDRPRSNQPQHF.